The entry below gives a single T cell receptor (beta chain) sequence along with its context. The CDR3 consists of 16 residues. The junction had 8 bases not matched to a gene; V was cut back by 5 bases and J by 3 bases. The germline CDR1 and CDR2 sequences are SGHAT and FQNNGV. This entry comes from a study of blood T cell repertoires in COVID-19. About the research overall: Both acute and convalescent COVID-19 samples were obtained from the United States, Italy and Spain. Sample material is recorded as cDNA or gDNA derived from T cells, B-cell-depleted T cells, or PBMCs.

TCRdb's table, derived via immunoSEQ multiplex PCR, lists solely in-frame clones and lacks some. The table has over 100,000 clones, about nine tenths seen once; the top ten hold approximately 1%. This chain connects TRBV11-2 to TRBJ2-2; TRBD1 aligns across 8 bases. Source material: peripheral blood. The TCR comes from a human donor in a cohort sampled during active COVID-19. The CDR3 sequence: CASSPGQGTDTGELFF. CDR3 bases: TGTGCCAGCAGCCCAGGACAGGGAACGGACACCGGGGAGCTGTTTTTT.